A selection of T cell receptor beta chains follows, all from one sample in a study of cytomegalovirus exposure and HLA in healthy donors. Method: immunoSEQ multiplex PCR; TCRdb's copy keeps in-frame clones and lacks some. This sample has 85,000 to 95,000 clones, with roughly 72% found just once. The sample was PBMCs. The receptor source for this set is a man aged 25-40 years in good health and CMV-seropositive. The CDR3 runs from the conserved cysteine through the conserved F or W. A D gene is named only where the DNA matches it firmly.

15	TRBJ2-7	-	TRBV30	CAWRAPGLGTYEQYF
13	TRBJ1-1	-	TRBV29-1	CSVVGRVPTEAFF
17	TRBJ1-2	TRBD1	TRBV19	CASSRTSGTGASYGYTF
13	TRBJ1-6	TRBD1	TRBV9	CASSAGQGELLHF
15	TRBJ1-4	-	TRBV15	CATSRGAATNEKLFF
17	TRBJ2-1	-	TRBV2	CASSERQVSRPYNEQFF
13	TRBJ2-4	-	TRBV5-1	CASSIQGSDIQYF
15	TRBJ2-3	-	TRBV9	CASGSGSSLTDTQYF
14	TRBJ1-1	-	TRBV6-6	CATGRGGMNTEAFF
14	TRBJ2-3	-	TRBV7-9	CASSLGVNTDTQYF
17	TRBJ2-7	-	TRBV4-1	CASSQDPLLATRGEQYF
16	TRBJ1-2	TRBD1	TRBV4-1	CASSPRDRTFYYGYTF
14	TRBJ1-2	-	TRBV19	CASRVLGSLAGYTF
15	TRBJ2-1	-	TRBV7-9	CASTTSTRDGNEQFF
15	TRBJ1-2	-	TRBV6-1	CASRPGDKGNYGYTF
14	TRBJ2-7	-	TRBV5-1	CASSPYRGGDEQYF
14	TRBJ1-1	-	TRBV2	CASSEMGGELGAFF
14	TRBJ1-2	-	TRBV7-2	CASSPSGGGLGYTF
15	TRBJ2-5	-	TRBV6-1	CASSLGGGQWETQYF
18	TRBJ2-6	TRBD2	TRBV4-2	CASSQDTGGGVGANVLTF
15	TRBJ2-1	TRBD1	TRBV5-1	CASSPYRGSYNEQFF
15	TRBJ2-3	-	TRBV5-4	CASTTTGISTDTQYF
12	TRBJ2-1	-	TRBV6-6	CASMTVNNEQFF
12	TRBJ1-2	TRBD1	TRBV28	CASAGQPYGYTF
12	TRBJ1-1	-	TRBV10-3	CAITTPGGEAFF
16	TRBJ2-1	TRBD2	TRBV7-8	CASSLDTSGLYNEQFF
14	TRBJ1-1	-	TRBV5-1	CASSFNAGDTEAFF
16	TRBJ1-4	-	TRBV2	CASRILDSATNEKLFF
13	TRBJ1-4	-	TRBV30	CAWSPARDEKLFF
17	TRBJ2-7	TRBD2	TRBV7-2	CASSLGPLGGSGYEQYF
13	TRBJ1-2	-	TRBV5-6	CASSFVGAYGYTF
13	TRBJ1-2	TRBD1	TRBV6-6	CASSLSGGYGYTF
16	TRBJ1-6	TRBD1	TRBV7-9	CSSSSPTGQRNSPLHF
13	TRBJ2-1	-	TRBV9	CASSLSGVNEQFF
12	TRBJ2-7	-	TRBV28	CASRQDSYEQYF
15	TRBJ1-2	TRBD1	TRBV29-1	CSVLATGTGLGGYTF
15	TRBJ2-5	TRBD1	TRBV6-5	CASRGTGQGEETQYF
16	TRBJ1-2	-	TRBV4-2	CASSLTRRGDGYGYTF
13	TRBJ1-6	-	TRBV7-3	CASSPVANSPLHF
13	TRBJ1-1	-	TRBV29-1	CSVGGDLITEAFF
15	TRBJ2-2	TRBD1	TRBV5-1	CASNRGPANTGELFF
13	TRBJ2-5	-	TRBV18	CASSPSGIETQYF